This TCR beta chain stems from a study of spatial heterogeneity in lung cancer. As for the study in general: Consistently, beta-chain sequences turned up in larger numbers than alpha-chain sequences did.

The trim removed 0 bases at V and 6 bases at J, leaving 5 bases unmatched. This CDR3 region has 16 residues. CDR1 LNHDA and CDR2 SQIVND come from the germline V gene (reference sequence). TCRdb itself ran the 5' RACE reads through MiXCR, one entry per CDR3 protein. Altogether over 14,000 distinct CDR3 sequences are present, roughly 3.9% being singletons, with the ten largest covering roughly 10%. This clonotype was found many times. This beta chain is an off-target read within a library intended for alpha chains, so its frequency means little. Time point in this sample: sample taken at primary tumor resection. The donor population consisted of about 75 patients with untreated, early-stage non-small cell lung cancer.

This clonotype was obtained from a male donor with early-stage non-small cell lung cancer. V usage is TRBV19 and J usage is TRBJ2-2; 9 bases agree with TRBD1. This material consisted of normal lung tissue next to the tumor, taken at surgery. In DNA form, the CDR3 reads TGTGCCAGTAGTATAGAAGCGAGACAGGGGGCCGGGGAGCTGTTTTTT. Its protein is CASSIEARQGAGELFF.